This T cell receptor (beta chain) appears in the sequencing data of a study of cytomegalovirus exposure and HLA in healthy donors (dated by TCRdb to between 2016 and 2019). Some background on the complete study: According to an earlier analysis of several hundred of the donors, about 170 million T cells yielded some 120 million unique TCR beta sequences and about 280 Gb of sequence data. About 310 gigabases of sequencing data and tens of millions of unique TCR sequences were included in an early release covering roughly 600 HLA-typed donors. Of the 398 genotyped donors, over 65% fell in the genetic ancestry cluster associated with self-reported Caucasian donors. The aim of the study was to test whether cataloging public T cell receptors could identify signatures of past pathogen exposure. The study profiled the T cell repertoires of 500 to 800 subjects by immunosequencing and related them to cytomegalovirus serostatus. Along with the roughly 700-subject first cohort, a separate validation cohort of 120 different subjects was used. The study combined high-throughput TCR immunosequencing, statistical association of individual TCRs with disease status, and machine learning to predict cytomegalovirus infection status. In a later analysis, previously published TCR beta repertoires from 550 to 750 donors were re-analyzed and high-resolution HLA genotyping was added so that TCR occurrence patterns could be studied. Rather than using new phenotypic data, the later analysis identified candidate immune exposures from TCR beta sequences and from how often those sequences occurred across donors. An earlier analysis of about 620 of the donors applied high-throughput TCR beta sequencing to assess whether each TCR beta V gene segment acted as functional or pseudogenic. Donor age, sex, ethnicity and CMV serostatus were compiled together with the repertoire data. In a later genetic analysis, genome-wide SNP genotypes for about three fifths of the 666 donors were used, and that subset was treated as a discovery cohort. All discovery cohort repertoires had been generated on a single sequencing platform. Class I and class II HLA loci were covered by the typing at four-digit resolution. Typing coverage differed by locus: A, B, C, DRB1 and DQB1 were typed in roughly 620-640 donors, DQA1 in 500 to 550, DPA1 in around 600, and DPB1 in around 440. Because of strong linkage in the cohort, roughly five DR-DQ haplotypes were treated as single units for association and clustering. On average, 235,054 unique TCR beta nucleotide sequences were sequenced per donor among some 420 genotyped donors of the cohort, with roughly 18% of those sequences being non-productive.

What the work shows at the level of the full study, not this receptor alone: Because HLA typing was missing for some donors at each locus, association tests included only the typed subset. In the study, 150 to 200 TCR beta chains were listed as associated with cytomegalovirus. At a false discovery rate of 0.05, a later analysis linked 15,000 to 20,000 TCR beta sequences to specific HLA alleles. V-gene and J-gene trimming of TCR beta chains was associated with a missense DCLRE1C variant in a later genetic analysis, and the association was replicated in an independent cohort. Some IMGT-functional V segments, including TRBV6-2 and TRBV6-3, could not be told apart with the 87-base-pair reads, so those segments were excluded. Most TCR sequences were observed very rarely across donors, whereas some public TCRs were present in many individuals. A cluster of highly shared sequence variants was judged likely to represent a technical artifact of the sequencing pipeline. Because counts were too low, around 18 rarely observed V segments, including chromosome 9 orphons, were left out of the earlier analysis of a few hundred of the donors. According to a later analysis, most CMV-associated TCR beta chains appeared to be HLA-restricted, and the HLA associations seemed to be driven largely by CMV exposure. A later analysis found that HLA-associated TCR beta chains were more clonally expanded and had lower generation probabilities than equally common non-associated chains. In a later genetic analysis, fewer N-insertions in productive TCRs were reported among donors in an Asian-associated ancestry cluster than the roughly 640-donor mean. Correlated functional status among segregating V segments might reflect linkage disequilibrium, but an unknown experimental factor could not be ruled out. Three of the identified cytomegalovirus-associated TCR beta chains were confirmed in vitro to be specific for cytomegalovirus antigens. When HLA alleles, especially DR and DQ, strongly co-occurred, TCR associations were difficult to assign to individual alleles. For the cohort, immune exposure information was limited to CMV serostatus. The authors suggested that the approach could potentially be generalized to other disease states and immunological phenotypes. Sequencing depth was assumed to be roughly uniform across donors in the presence/absence analyses, though that assumption may not hold. The classifier was reported to diagnose cytomegalovirus status with high specificity and sensitivity in both the original and validation cohorts. Only TCR beta chains were sequenced in this cohort, and the absence of alpha or paired-chain data limited detectable features. In a later analysis, several top co-occurrence clusters were reported to appear linked to parvovirus B19, influenza, CMV and Epstein-Barr virus. A further reported finding was that TCR beta sequences accurately predicted the HLA-A and HLA-B alleles for most subjects in the first cohort. In an earlier analysis of about 540 of the donors, most TCR beta V segments were observed in productive rearrangements about 87% or about 30% of the time, broadly matching IMGT annotations. In a later analysis, the rate of TCR association differed among HLA loci, with DRB1 alleles having the most associated TCRs and HLA-C alleles having the fewest.

To note about this clone: Its antigen has not been determined. No clone much larger than this one lies a single base away; base qualities are absent.

Library generation was performed with the immunoSEQ multiplex PCR assay. For the multiplex PCR, a mixture combining 60 forward primers for TCR Vbeta segments and 13 reverse primers for TCR Jbeta segments was used. A multiplex PCR assay on genomic DNA amplified the CDR3 region of rearranged TCR beta genes. On the Illumina HiSeq System, the amplified TCR beta libraries were sequenced as 87-base-pair reads. From the authors' description of their analysis: Across the 500 to 750 repertoires, a later analysis counted 80 million or so unique TCR beta chains, 9.5 million to 13 million of which were shared by at least two donors. Raw reads were error-corrected and collapsed into unique sequences with a nearest-neighbor algorithm that merged closely related sequences to remove PCR and sequencing errors. To assign V, D and J gene segments, CDR3 sequences were aligned to IMGT reference sequences. For a sequence to be retained, a match of at least six nucleotides to both a V gene segment and a J gene segment was required. Rearrangements were classified as productive when the CDR3 lacked stop codons and remained in frame with V and J, and all other rearrangements were classified as non-productive. CDR3 was defined according to IMGT convention as the region running from the second conserved V-encoded cysteine to the conserved J-encoded phenylalanine. In an earlier analysis of more than 550 of the donors, sequences lacking an unambiguous match to a single V gene segment were excluded. An earlier analysis of about 600 of the donors called V segments functional above 56.7% productive rearrangements and segregating when the between-donor standard deviation exceeded 5%. A statistical classification framework was developed to diagnose cytomegalovirus status using the catalog of TCR beta chain sequences. In a later analysis, TCR nucleotide sequences were compared against IMGT/GENE-DB human TR gene sequences so that V and J genes could be assigned. Using the TCRdist pipeline, a later analysis assigned CDR3 sequences along with most-parsimonious VDJ recombination scenarios. In a later analysis, each TCR beta chain was defined by its CDR3 amino acid sequence together with its V-gene family, and reads without a unique V-gene family were excluded. A later analysis removed roughly 590 highly shared, low-generation-probability nucleotide sequences to deal with suspected cross-contamination and a sequencing artifact. In a later analysis, a clonal expansion index for each public chain was calculated from normalized within-repertoire ranks of inferred template counts. In a later analysis, generation probabilities were computed using a VDJ recombination model fitted to out-of-frame rearrangements, and the results were checked against IGoR. In a later analysis, hypergeometric tests were used to score TCR-TCR, TCR-HLA and TCR-CMV co-occurrence, with a repertoire-size bias correction applied to TCR pairs. False discovery rates were estimated in a later analysis by permuting HLA or CMV assignments 20 times. In a later analysis, co-occurring TCRs were grouped using DBSCAN, and TCRdist sequence similarity was added for clustering within HLA-allele-positive subsets. Repertoires with fewer than 30,000 or more than 120,000 public chains, plus five repertoires with anomalous nucleotide sharing, were excluded from co-occurrence clustering. Imported from immuneACCESS, the table was reduced by TCRdb to in-frame sequences with V and J called. These copies leave out some clones; in studies compared against another copy, an unresolved V gene accounts for under half, and the cause of the remainder is not known. D and trimming come from the DNA, and the V and J calls and clone size come from that table. A total of 25,000 to 35,000 clones appear in this sample, around two fifths of them only once. The ten largest clones take up less than 2% of the sample.

CDR1 and CDR2 were assigned from the germline V gene as SQVTM and ANQGSEA. The CDR3 measures 10 amino acids from cysteine to phenylalanine. Just CDR3 DNA is preserved here, 30 bases in frame from base 1. V loses 2 bases of germline sequence and J loses 9 bases, and the interval between the two ends is 6 bases. The cohort consisted of some 730 healthy bone marrow donors. Cohort members were all nominally healthy when sampled, although unrecorded immune exposures were likely present. The donor was CMV seronegative and was included in the group of a few hundred seronegative cohort members. A peripheral blood sample was provided by each donor, and peripheral blood mononuclear cells were used for TCR beta sequencing. Genomic DNA extraction from the blood cell samples was performed with the Qiagen DNeasy Blood Extraction Kit.

This TCR came from a woman aged 50 to 60 in good health and CMV-seronegative. The chain is made from TRBV29-1 and TRBJ2-3, with TRBD2 as a weak D call on 5 bases. Input material: PBMCs. The CDR3 region has the sequence CSVEQRTQYF. The sequenced DNA: TGCAGCGTTGAACAGCGGACGCAGTATTTT.